Detailed here is one T cell receptor (beta chain). Its antigen is not known. At the DNA level, this CDR3 is encoded by other sequences in the same sample as well. These data are taken from a study of shared clonotypes between healthy human individuals. Sequencing was at deep level. TCRdb's table, derived via immunoSEQ multiplex PCR, lists solely in-frame clones and lacks some. The sample has 2 million to 2.5 million clones, approximately 93% seen once. Study conclusions and caveats: Sampling used blood alone; tissue repertoires probably differ.

In germline, CDR1 is MNHNS, CDR2 SASEGT. Trimming removed 3 bases at V and 3 bases at J, with 15 bases between. The CDR3 contains 15 residues. This rearrangement joins TRBV6-1 to TRBJ2-7; possibly TRBD2 for D (5 bases). Sequencing input: naive CD4+ T cells from PBMCs. The subset is: CD45RA+ positively selected. The clonotype was recovered from a man between 18 and 29 years old in good health. Some clones in this sample may be carry-over from other donors' samples. The CDR3 nucleotides are TGTGCCAGCAGTGAGGCAGGAGGCCCTTTCTACGAGCAGTACTTC. Amino acids: CASSEAGGPFYEQYF.